One and the same sample provided the 7 T cell receptor beta chains below, sequenced in a study of post-analysis software for immune sequencing data. These receptors lack a known antigen. Unique-molecular-identifier-tagged TCR beta cDNA libraries were used. From the PCR reads, TCRdb called clonotypes with MiXCR, one entry per CDR3 protein. The data show 600,000 to 700,000 distinct CDR3 sequences, with 59% seen just once and around 10% held by the top ten. Study-wide results and caveats: A handful of TRBV segments appeared more often in patients than in controls, and TRBV5-6, TRBV5-1 and TRBV20-1 were among these.

Sequenced input: blood. Receptor source: a girl aged 2 to 10 with multiple sclerosis.

The chain joins TRBV2 to TRBJ2-5, with 11 bases aligning to TRBD1. The J call may be wrong; the DNA end is better matched by TRBJ2-7. Germline CDR1 is SNHLY and CDR2 is FYNNEI. This CDR3 spans 13 amino acids. DNA of the CDR3: TGTGCCAGCACCGGACAGGGGGCCCACGAGCAGTACTTC. This gives the protein CASTGQGAHEQYF.

V is TRBV6-6 and J is TRBJ2-7, with 8 bases that match TRBD2. From germline, CDR1 is MNHNY and CDR2 SVGAGI (reference sequence). The V gene end was trimmed by 6 bases and the J gene end by 2 bases; junction bases not matched to a gene: 9. This CDR3 region has 15 residues. In nucleotides, the CDR3 is TGTGCCAGCAGCGATAGCGGGGAGAAACCCTACGAGCAGTACTTC. Protein: CASSDSGEKPYEQYF.

This clonotype has a handful of counts. The chain links TRBV29-1 to TRBJ2-1; unclear D gene. Trimming pared 8 bases from V and 4 bases from J, leaving 12 bases between. CDR1 and CDR2 (germline): SQVTM, ANQGSEA. This CDR3 has 12 amino acids. The CDR3 spells CSHSPAYNEQFF. The DNA of the CDR3 is TGCAGCCACTCTCCGGCGTACAATGAGCAGTTCTTC.

This rearrangement joins TRBV7-2 to TRBJ2-3, with unresolved D. Germline lookup yields CDR1 SGHTA and CDR2 FQGNSA. Trimming removed 4 bases at V and 2 bases at J, with 16 bases between. This CDR3 comprises 16 residues. The CDR3 region is CASSSQSRANTDTQYF. The DNA for the CDR3 is TGTGCCAGCAGCTCCCAAAGTCGGGCGAACACAGATACGCAGTATTTT.

The rearrangement joins TRBV20-1 to TRBJ2-5; 14 bases map to TRBD2. The CDR3 is 14 amino acids. The germline gives CDR1 DFQATT, CDR2 SNEGSKA (reference sequence). V lost 6 bases, J lost 11 bases, and 11 bases stayed unmatched. The CDR3 sequence is CSAPGLAGVREQYF. CDR3 DNA sequence: TGCAGTGCCCCGGGACTAGCGGGAGTAAGGGAGCAGTACTTC.

The J gene is TRBJ1-3, the V gene TRBV3-1; tentatively, D is TRBD1 (6 bases). From germline, CDR1 is LGHDT and CDR2 YNNKEL (reference sequence). This CDR3 region has 17 residues. V was clipped by 1 base and J by 0 bases, with 13 bases between them. In nucleotides, the CDR3 is TGTGCCAGCAGCCAAGGGAACCCACAGGGCTCTGGAAACACCATATATTTT. Protein product: CASSQGNPQGSGNTIYF. Drawing the rest from reference TRBV3-1 and TRBJ1-3, the complete variable domain is DTAVSQTPKYLVTQMGNDKSIKCEQNLGHDTMYWYKQDSKKFLKIMFSYNNKELIINETVPNRFSPKSPDKAHLNLHINSLELGDSAVYFCASSQGNPQGSGNTIYFGEGSWLTVV.

The J gene is TRBJ2-3, the V gene TRBV7-3, with a tentative D call TRBD2 (9 bases). V was shortened by 4 bases and J by 6 bases, with 29 bases between the two germline ends. In germline, CDR1 is SGHTA, CDR2 FQGTGA. The CDR3 covers 19 residues. In DNA, the CDR3 is TGTGCCAGCAGCTCCGGACAGGGCTCGGCGGGAGGGCCGACGGATACGCAGTATTTT. Protein product: CASSSGQGSAGGPTDTQYF. Full variable domain (remainder filled in from reference TRBV7-3 and TRBJ2-3): GAGVSQTPSNKVTEKGKYVELRCDPISGHTALYWYRQSLGQGPEFLIYFQGTGAADDSGLPNDRFFAVRPEGSVSTLKIQRTERGDSAVYLCASSSGQGSAGGPTDTQYFGPGTRLTVL.